Each of the 12 T cell receptor beta chains below was sequenced from the same sample in a study of OX40 agonist ivuxolimab in advanced cancers. Measured with immunoSEQ multiplex PCR; TCRdb has only the in-frame clones, and not every one. This table has some 80,000 clones, nearly 90% appearing once. Sequencing was performed on CD4+ or CD8+ T cells sorted from blood, taken in a trial of the OX40 agonist ivuxolimab. These receptors all stem from an adult with an advanced solid tumor such as melanoma, head and neck, liver or kidney cancer.

The gene calls are TRBV2 and TRBJ2-1; no clear D. The germline gives CDR1 SNHLY, CDR2 FYNNEI. Deletions cut 6 bases from V and 2 bases from J, with 8 bases between. The CDR3 runs to 13 residues. CDR3 amino acids: CASRYEAYNEQFF. CDR3 nucleotide sequence: TGTGCCAGCAGGTACGAAGCCTACAATGAGCAGTTCTTC.

This clone was seen a few times. The V gene is TRBV6-5, the J gene TRBJ2-1; D unclear. The CDR3 has 12 amino acids. Per the germline V gene, CDR1 is MNHEY and CDR2 is SVGAGI. V dropped 0 bases and J dropped 9 bases, with 6 bases sitting between them. DNA of the CDR3: TGTGCCAGCAGTTACTCAGGTTTTGAGCAGTTCTTC. It is translated as CASSYSGFEQFF.

The chain recombines TRBV6-6 with TRBJ1-5; D is uncertain. The CDR3 contains 15 residues. V lost 5 bases to trimming and J lost 6 bases, with 17 bases between them. Germline lookup yields CDR1 MNHNY and CDR2 SVGAGI (reference sequence). The CDR3 DNA is TGTGCCAGCAGTCGGACTACGGTGGGTATTCAGCCCCAGCATTTT. Translation: CASSRTTVGIQPQHF.

This clone was counted once. This chain uses TRBV5-5 with TRBJ2-1, with 9 bases identical to TRBD2. With 0 bases clipped from V and 2 bases from J, the junction kept 9 bases outside the gene matches. Per the germline V gene, CDR1 is SGHKS and CDR2 is YYEKEE (reference sequence). The CDR3 spans 18 residues. CDR3 in amino acids: CASSLALAGLSPYNEQFF. The CDR3 DNA reads TGTGCCAGCAGCTTGGCACTAGCGGGCCTGTCCCCCTACAATGAGCAGTTCTTC.

The chain combines TRBV5-6 with TRBJ1-2; the match to TRBD1 covers 10 bases. The germline V gene has CDR1 SGHDT and CDR2 YYEEEE. The junction had 8 bases not matched to a gene; V was cut back by 3 bases and J by 12 bases. This CDR3 contains 13 residues. The CDR3 is CASSSTGTGENTF. DNA of the CDR3: TGTGCCAGCAGCTCCACCGGGACAGGGGAGAACACCTTC.

The genes are TRBV18 and TRBJ2-7, with TRBD1 identical over 9 bases. Germline V gene lookup returns CDR1 KGHSH and CDR2 LQKENI. This CDR3 comprises 14 residues. After removal of 5 bases from V and 4 bases from J, the junction contained 6 bases not matched to a gene. CDR3 sequence reads: CASSTGTGFYEQYF. The DNA for the CDR3 is TGTGCCAGCTCAACCGGGACAGGGTTTTACGAGCAGTACTTC.

The V and J genes are TRBV19 and TRBJ2-1; TRBD2 matches 14 bases. The CDR3 spans 15 residues. V gave up 8 bases and J gave up 4 bases; unmatched junction bases: 4. The germline gives CDR1 LNHDA, CDR2 SQIVND (reference sequence). The CDR3 spells CASRTSGRTYNEQFF. CDR3 in DNA: TGTGCCAGTCGGACTAGCGGGAGGACATACAATGAGCAGTTCTTC.

J is TRBJ2-7 and V is TRBV7-9; 9 bases align to TRBD1. The CDR3 loop spans 13 amino acids. V lost 5 bases and J lost 7; bases outside the gene matches: 6. From germline, CDR1 is SEHNR and CDR2 FQNEAQ (reference sequence). CDR3 in amino acids: CASSRTGVREQYF. CDR3 in DNA: TGTGCCAGCAGCCGGACAGGGGTGAGGGAGCAGTACTTC.

This chain uses TRBV27 with TRBJ2-4; D possibly corresponds to TRBD1 (6 bases). The CDR3 is made up of 15 amino acids. Germline V gene sequence: CDR1 MNHEY, CDR2 SMNVEV (reference sequence). The V gene lost 8 bases and the J gene lost 1 base, with 15 bases spanning the gap. CDR3 DNA sequence: TGTGCCAGCGGGTGGGGGCGCTGGGCCAAAAACATTCAGTACTTC. It codes for CASGWGRWAKNIQYF.

The chain couples TRBV29-1 to TRBJ1-3; no firm D call. The CDR3 loop spans 11 amino acids. The V end lost 7 bases, the J end lost 4 bases, and 8 bases lay between the germline ends. Germline V gene data show CDR1 as SQVTM and CDR2 as ANQGSEA. The CDR3 DNA follows: TGCAGCGGTCGATTGGGAAACACCATATATTTT. As protein: CSGRLGNTIYF. The full variable domain, with the rest looked up from reference TRBV29-1 and TRBJ1-3, is SAVISQKPSRDICQRGTSLTIQCQVDSQVTMMFWYRQQPGQSLTLIATANQGSEATYESGFVIDKFPISRPNLTFSTLTVSNMSPEDSSIYLCSGRLGNTIYFGEGSWLTVV.

The V and J genes are TRBV2 and TRBJ2-1; D is possibly TRBD2 (5 bases). Germline CDR1 reads SNHLY; CDR2 reads FYNNEI. The CDR3 contains 11 residues. Trimming pared 8 bases from V and 9 bases from J, leaving 11 bases between. The CDR3 DNA is TGTGCCAGCCTCGGCCGGGGTGAGCAGTTCTTC. It translates to CASLGRGEQFF.

The rearrangement joins TRBV5-6 to TRBJ1-5, with D uncertain. V was cut by 6 bases and J by 1 base, with 11 bases left in between. CDR3 length: 14 amino acids. In germline, CDR1 is SGHDT, CDR2 YYEEEE. CDR3 nucleotide sequence: TGTGCCAGCATCCTTATGGGAAGCAATCAGCCCCAGCATTTT. It translates to CASILMGSNQPQHF.